These T cell receptor beta chains were read from a single sample in a study of CD8 T cells in ankylosing spondylitis. Each CDR3 protein gets one entry after TCRdb re-called the 5' RACE reads with MiXCR. Among roughly 370,000 distinct CDR3 sequences listed, 20% to 25% were seen once. The sequenced sample was blood, either unsorted or a sorted T cell fraction (not recorded which). The receptors originated from a male donor with ankylosing spondylitis. Each CDR3 is given with its conserved first and last residue. D genes are given only for firm matches. Clone size appears in some rows only: once, few, many, or a class for an expanded clone.

CDR3 protein: CASSYRDRGGYEQYF; CDR3 DNA: TGTGCCAGCAGTTACCGGGACAGGGGTGGGTACGAGCAGTACTTC; clone size: few; CDR3 length: 15; D gene: TRBD1; J gene: TRBJ2-7; V gene: TRBV12-3/TRBV12-4
CDR3 protein: CSAFNPGQGWGEQFF; CDR3 DNA: TGCAGTGCTTTTAATCCGGGACAGGGTTGGGGTGAGCAGTTCTTC; clone size: few; CDR3 length: 15; D gene: TRBD1; J gene: TRBJ2-1; V gene: TRBV20-1
CDR3 protein: CASSQDLSGGREQYF; CDR3 DNA: TGTGCCAGCAGCCAAGATCTGTCAGGGGGTCGCGAGCAGTACTTC; clone size: few; CDR3 length: 15; D gene: TRBD1; J gene: TRBJ2-7; V gene: TRBV4-2
CDR3 protein: CSATGLAPDQETQYF; CDR3 DNA: TGCAGTGCTACGGGACTAGCGCCAGATCAAGAGACCCAGTACTTC; clone size: few; CDR3 length: 15; D gene: TRBD2; J gene: TRBJ2-5; V gene: TRBV20-1
CDR3 protein: CASREGASGTQYF; CDR3 DNA: TGTGCCAGCAGAGAGGGGGCTTCGGGGACCCAGTACTTC; clone size: NA; CDR3 length: 13; D gene: TRBD1; J gene: TRBJ2-5; V gene: TRBV28
CDR3 protein: CASSPRLGQPQETQYF; CDR3 DNA: TGTGCCAGCAGCCCAAGATTGGGACAACCACAAGAGACCCAGTACTTC; clone size: few; CDR3 length: 16; D gene: NA; J gene: TRBJ2-5; V gene: TRBV7-8
CDR3 protein: CASSPQTYPYNEQFF; CDR3 DNA: TGTGCCAGCAGCCCCCAGACCTACCCCTACAATGAGCAGTTCTTC; clone size: few; CDR3 length: 15; D gene: NA; J gene: TRBJ2-1; V gene: TRBV5-5
CDR3 protein: CASEEGGPSNEQFF; CDR3 DNA: TGCGCCAGCGAGGAGGGAGGGCCATCTAATGAGCAGTTCTTC; clone size: NA; CDR3 length: 14; D gene: TRBD2; J gene: TRBJ2-1; V gene: TRBV5-1
CDR3 protein: CASATGSGSYNEQFF; CDR3 DNA: TGCGCCAGCGCCACTGGGTCGGGATCCTACAATGAGCAGTTCTTC; clone size: NA; CDR3 length: 15; D gene: NA; J gene: TRBJ2-1; V gene: TRBV5-1
CDR3 protein: CSAVDRLNTEAFF; CDR3 DNA: TGCAGCGCCGTGGACAGGCTAAACACTGAAGCTTTCTTT; clone size: few; CDR3 length: 13; D gene: TRBD1; J gene: TRBJ1-1; V gene: TRBV29-1
CDR3 protein: CASSATSGSNNEQFF; CDR3 DNA: TGCGCCAGCAGCGCGACTAGCGGGTCTAACAATGAGCAGTTCTTC; clone size: few; CDR3 length: 15; D gene: TRBD2; J gene: TRBJ2-1; V gene: TRBV5-1
CDR3 protein: CASSPLGGADTQYF; CDR3 DNA: TGCGCCAGCAGCCCTCTGGGGGGCGCAGATACGCAGTATTTT; clone size: NA; CDR3 length: 14; D gene: NA; J gene: TRBJ2-3; V gene: TRBV5-1
CDR3 protein: CASSTGVQSVYEQYF; CDR3 DNA: TGCGCCAGCAGCACGGGGGTCCAATCGGTCTACGAGCAGTACTTC; clone size: NA; CDR3 length: 15; D gene: NA; J gene: TRBJ2-7; V gene: TRBV5-1
CDR3 protein: CASSSTSGINEQFF; CDR3 DNA: TGTGCCAGCAGCTCCACTAGCGGGATCAATGAGCAGTTCTTC; clone size: NA; CDR3 length: 14; D gene: TRBD2; J gene: TRBJ2-1; V gene: TRBV11-3
CDR3 protein: CASSKDPGRPYNEQFF; CDR3 DNA: TGCGCCAGCAGCAAAGATCCGGGACGGCCCTACAATGAGCAGTTCTTC; clone size: many; CDR3 length: 16; D gene: NA; J gene: TRBJ2-1; V gene: TRBV5-1
CDR3 protein: CASREAAQTYGQYF; CDR3 DNA: TGCGCCAGCAGAGAGGCGGCACAGACTTACGGGCAGTACTTC; clone size: NA; CDR3 length: 14; D gene: NA; J gene: TRBJ2-7; V gene: TRBV5-1
CDR3 protein: CSARVGVGAYNEQFF; CDR3 DNA: TGCAGTGCTAGAGTAGGCGTCGGGGCCTACAATGAGCAGTTCTTC; clone size: few; CDR3 length: 15; D gene: NA; J gene: TRBJ2-1; V gene: TRBV20-1
CDR3 protein: CASSLVAFSYEQYF; CDR3 DNA: TGTGCCAGCAGCTTAGTGGCCTTCTCCTACGAGCAGTACTTC; clone size: NA; CDR3 length: 14; D gene: NA; J gene: TRBJ2-7; V gene: TRBV7-8
CDR3 protein: CASSRTRGGTEAFF; CDR3 DNA: TGTGCCAGCAGCCGAACAAGAGGAGGCACTGAAGCTTTCTTT; clone size: NA; CDR3 length: 14; D gene: NA; J gene: TRBJ1-1; V gene: TRBV2
CDR3 protein: CASSYRLAGQETQYF; CDR3 DNA: TGCGCCAGCAGTTATAGACTAGCGGGACAAGAGACCCAGTACTTC; clone size: NA; CDR3 length: 15; D gene: TRBD2; J gene: TRBJ2-5; V gene: TRBV5-1
CDR3 protein: CASSQVGTDAEKLFF; CDR3 DNA: TGTGCCAGCAGCCAAGTAGGGACAGACGCAGAAAAACTGTTTTTT; clone size: NA; CDR3 length: 15; D gene: TRBD1; J gene: TRBJ1-4; V gene: TRBV14
CDR3 protein: CASSLTGAVGRYGYTF; CDR3 DNA: TGTGCCAGCAGTCTCACAGGGGCAGTCGGACGGTATGGCTACACCTTC; clone size: few; CDR3 length: 16; D gene: TRBD1; J gene: TRBJ1-2; V gene: TRBV28
CDR3 protein: CASRGVQLDYEQYF; CDR3 DNA: TGCGCCAGCAGGGGGGTACAACTTGACTACGAGCAGTACTTC; clone size: few; CDR3 length: 14; D gene: NA; J gene: TRBJ2-7; V gene: TRBV5-1
CDR3 protein: CASSFLPGLYNEQFF; CDR3 DNA: TGTGCCAGCAGTTTCCTGCCCGGGCTCTACAATGAGCAGTTCTTC; clone size: few; CDR3 length: 15; D gene: NA; J gene: TRBJ2-1; V gene: TRBV27
CDR3 protein: CASSQIGTSGSYNEQFF; CDR3 DNA: TGTGCCAGCAGCCAAATCGGGACTAGCGGGAGTTATAATGAGCAGTTCTTC; clone size: few; CDR3 length: 17; D gene: NA; J gene: TRBJ2-1; V gene: TRBV21-1